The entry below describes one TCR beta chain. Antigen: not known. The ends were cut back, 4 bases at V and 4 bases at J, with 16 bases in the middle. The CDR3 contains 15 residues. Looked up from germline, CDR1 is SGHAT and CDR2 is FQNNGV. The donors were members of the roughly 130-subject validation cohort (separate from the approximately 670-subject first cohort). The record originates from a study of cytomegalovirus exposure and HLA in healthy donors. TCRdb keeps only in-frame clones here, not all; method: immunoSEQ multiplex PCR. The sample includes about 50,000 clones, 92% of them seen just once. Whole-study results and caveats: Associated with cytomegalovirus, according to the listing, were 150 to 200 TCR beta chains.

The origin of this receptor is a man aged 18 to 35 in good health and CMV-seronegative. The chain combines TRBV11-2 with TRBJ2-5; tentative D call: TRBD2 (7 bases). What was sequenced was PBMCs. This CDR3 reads CASSSLMGGLETQYF. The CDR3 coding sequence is TGTGCCAGCAGCTCCCTAATGGGGGGGCTAGAGACCCAGTACTTC.